This T cell receptor (beta chain) was observed in a study of prognosis after radiotherapy for stage I lung cancer. For the study at large: Following radiotherapy, four patients went on to present distant metastases at a median of around seven months, and about 14 exhibited no significant progression.

Multiplex PCR in two rounds served to amplify TCR beta CDR3 from genomic DNA. First-round PCR amplification was performed with primers specific to each TRBV and TRBJ gene. In TCRdb, the multiplex PCR reads were re-called with MiXCR into one record per CDR3 protein. The repertoire consists of around 26,000 distinct CDR3 sequences, with around 42% occurring once and the leading ten covering 15%. Germline CDR1 MNHEY, CDR2 SVGAGI. The CDR3 totals 14 residues. With 2 bases clipped from V and 4 bases from J, the junction kept 3 bases outside the gene matches. This clonotype has just one count. Peripheral blood, in approximately 6-milliliter volumes, was drawn at each of two time points.

The specimen comprised PBMCs, sampled before or after stereotactic body radiation therapy (not recorded which). The chain recombines TRBV6-5 with TRBJ2-7; TRBD1 aligns across 9 bases. This clonotype was sampled from a donor of 50 years or more with non-small cell lung cancer. The CDR3 coding sequence is TGTGCCAGCAGTTACCGGGGACAGGGTTACGAGCAGTACTTC. Amino acids: CASSYRGQGYEQYF.